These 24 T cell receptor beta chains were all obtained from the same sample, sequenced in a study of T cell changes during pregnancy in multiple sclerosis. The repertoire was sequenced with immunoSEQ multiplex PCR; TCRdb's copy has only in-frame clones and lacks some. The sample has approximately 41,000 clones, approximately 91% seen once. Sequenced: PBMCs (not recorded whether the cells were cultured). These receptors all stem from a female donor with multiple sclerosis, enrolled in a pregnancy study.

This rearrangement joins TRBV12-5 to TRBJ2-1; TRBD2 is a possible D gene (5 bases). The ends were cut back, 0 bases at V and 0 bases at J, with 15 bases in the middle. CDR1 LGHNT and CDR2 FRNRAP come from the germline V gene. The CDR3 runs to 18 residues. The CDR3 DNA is TGTGCTAGTGGTTTGGTAATCGTCCCGGGGAGCTCCTACAATGAGCAGTTCTTC. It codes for CASGLVIVPGSSYNEQFF.

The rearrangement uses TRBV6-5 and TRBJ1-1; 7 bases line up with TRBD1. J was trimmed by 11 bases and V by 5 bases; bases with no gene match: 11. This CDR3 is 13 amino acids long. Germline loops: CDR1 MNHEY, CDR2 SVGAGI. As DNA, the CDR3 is TGTGCCAGCAGTCCAAGACAGGGACCTACGGCTTTCTTT. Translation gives CASSPRQGPTAFF.

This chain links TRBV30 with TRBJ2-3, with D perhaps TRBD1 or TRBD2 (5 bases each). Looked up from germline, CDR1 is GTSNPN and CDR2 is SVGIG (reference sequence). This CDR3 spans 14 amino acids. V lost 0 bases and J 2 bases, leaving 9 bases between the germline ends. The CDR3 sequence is CAWSVLGVTDTQYF. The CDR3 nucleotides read TGTGCCTGGAGTGTTTTGGGGGTCACAGATACGCAGTATTTT.

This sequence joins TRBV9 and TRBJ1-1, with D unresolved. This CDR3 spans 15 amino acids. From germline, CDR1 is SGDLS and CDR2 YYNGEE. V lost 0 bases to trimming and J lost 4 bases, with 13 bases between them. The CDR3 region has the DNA TGTGCCAGCAGCGTAGAAGGAGGCCTGGGCACTGAAGCTTTCTTT. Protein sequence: CASSVEGGLGTEAFF.

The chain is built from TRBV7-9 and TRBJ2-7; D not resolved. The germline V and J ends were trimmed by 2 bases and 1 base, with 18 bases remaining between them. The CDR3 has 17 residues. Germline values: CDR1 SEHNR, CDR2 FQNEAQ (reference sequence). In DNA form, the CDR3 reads TGTGCCAGCAGCTTAAGGGCAGCCCGAGACCAATCCTACGAGCAGTACTTC. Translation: CASSLRAARDQSYEQYF.

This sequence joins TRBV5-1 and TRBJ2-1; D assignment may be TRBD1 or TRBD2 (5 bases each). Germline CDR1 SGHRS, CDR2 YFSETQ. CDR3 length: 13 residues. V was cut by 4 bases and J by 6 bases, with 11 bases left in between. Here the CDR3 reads CASSLGRSNEQFF. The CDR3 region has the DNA TGCGCCAGCAGCCTGGGACGTTCCAATGAGCAGTTCTTC. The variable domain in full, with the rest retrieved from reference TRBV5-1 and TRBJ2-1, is KAGVTQTPRYLIKTRGQQVTLSCSPISGHRSVSWYQQTPGQGLQFLFEYFSETQRNKGNFPGRFSGRQFSNSRSEMNVSTLELGDSALYLCASSLGRSNEQFFGPGTRLTVL.

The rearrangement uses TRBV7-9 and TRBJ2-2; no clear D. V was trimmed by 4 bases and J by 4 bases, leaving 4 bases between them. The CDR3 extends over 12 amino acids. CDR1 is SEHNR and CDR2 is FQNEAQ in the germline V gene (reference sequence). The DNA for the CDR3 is TGTGCCAGCAGCTCGCTCACCGGGGAGCTGTTTTTT. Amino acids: CASSSLTGELFF.

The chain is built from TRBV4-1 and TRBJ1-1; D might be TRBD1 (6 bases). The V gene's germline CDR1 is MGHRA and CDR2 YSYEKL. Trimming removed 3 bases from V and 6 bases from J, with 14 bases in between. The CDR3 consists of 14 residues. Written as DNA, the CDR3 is TGCGCCAGCAGCCACCGGGACAAAAGCCCTGAAGCTTTCTTT. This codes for CASSHRDKSPEAFF.

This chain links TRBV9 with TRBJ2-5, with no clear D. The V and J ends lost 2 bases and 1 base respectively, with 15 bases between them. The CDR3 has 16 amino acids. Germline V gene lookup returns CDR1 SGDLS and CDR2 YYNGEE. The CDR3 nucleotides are TGTGCCAGCAGCGTGGCTGGTTTGAGGACCCAAGAGACCCAGTACTTC. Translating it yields CASSVAGLRTQETQYF.

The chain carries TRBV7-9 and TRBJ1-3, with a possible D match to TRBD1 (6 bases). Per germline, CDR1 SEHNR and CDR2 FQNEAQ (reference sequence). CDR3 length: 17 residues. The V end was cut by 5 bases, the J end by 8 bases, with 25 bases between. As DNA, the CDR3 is TGTGCCAGCAGCCGGACCCTGGACAGCCCTTATTGGGACACCATATATTTT. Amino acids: CASSRTLDSPYWDTIYF.

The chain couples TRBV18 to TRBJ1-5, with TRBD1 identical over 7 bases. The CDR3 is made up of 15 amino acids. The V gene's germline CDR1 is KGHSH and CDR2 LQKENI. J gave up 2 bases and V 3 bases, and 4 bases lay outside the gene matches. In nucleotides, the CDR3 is TGTGCCAGCTCACCGCAAGGACAGGGCAATCAGCCCCAGCATTTT. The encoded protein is CASSPQGQGNQPQHF.

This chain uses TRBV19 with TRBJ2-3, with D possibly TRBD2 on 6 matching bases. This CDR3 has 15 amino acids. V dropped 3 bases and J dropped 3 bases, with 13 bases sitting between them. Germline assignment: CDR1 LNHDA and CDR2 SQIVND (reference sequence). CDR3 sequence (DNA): TGTGCCAGTAGTATGGGCGGGATGAGGACAGATACGCAGTATTTT. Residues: CASSMGGMRTDTQYF.

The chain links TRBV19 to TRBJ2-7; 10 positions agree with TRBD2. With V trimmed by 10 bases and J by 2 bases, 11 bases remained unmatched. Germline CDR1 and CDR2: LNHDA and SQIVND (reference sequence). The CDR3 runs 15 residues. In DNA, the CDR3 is TGTGCCACAACCCCAAATAGCGGGAGGCCCTACGAGCAGTACTTC. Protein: CATTPNSGRPYEQYF. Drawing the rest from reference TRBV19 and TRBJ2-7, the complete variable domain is DGGITQSPKYLFRKEGQNVTLSCEQNLNHDAMYWYRQDPGQGLRLIYYSQIVNDFQKGDIAEGYSVSREKKESFPLTVTSAQKNPTAFYLCATTPNSGRPYEQYFGPGTRLTVT.

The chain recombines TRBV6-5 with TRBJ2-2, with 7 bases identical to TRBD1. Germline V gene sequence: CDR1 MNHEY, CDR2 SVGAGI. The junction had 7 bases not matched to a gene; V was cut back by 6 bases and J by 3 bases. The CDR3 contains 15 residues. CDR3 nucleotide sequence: TGTGCCAGCAGCTCCGGGACAGTGGACACCGGGGAGCTGTTTTTT. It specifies CASSSGTVDTGELFF.

In DNA form, the CDR3 reads TGTGCCAGCAGCCCCTATAGCGGGAGCGACAGAGAGACCCAGTACTTC. Protein sequence: CASSPYSGSDRETQYF. This rearrangement joins TRBV27 to TRBJ2-5; 9 positions agree with TRBD2. The length of the CDR3 is 16 residues. Germline V gene data show CDR1 as MNHEY and CDR2 as SMNVEV (reference sequence). V dropped 6 bases and J dropped 4; count of bases not matched to a gene: 12.

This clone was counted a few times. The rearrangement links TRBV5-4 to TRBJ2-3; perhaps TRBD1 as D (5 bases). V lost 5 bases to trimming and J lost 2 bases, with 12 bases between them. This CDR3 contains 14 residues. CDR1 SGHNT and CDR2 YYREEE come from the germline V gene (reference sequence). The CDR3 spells CASRSDTDTDTQYF. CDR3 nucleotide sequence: TGTGCCAGCAGGTCGGACACGGACACAGATACGCAGTATTTT.

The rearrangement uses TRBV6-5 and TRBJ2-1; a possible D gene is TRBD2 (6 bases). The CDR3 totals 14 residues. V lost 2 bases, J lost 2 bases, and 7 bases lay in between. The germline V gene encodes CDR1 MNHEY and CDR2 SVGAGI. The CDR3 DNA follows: TGTGCCAGCAGTTACGGGGGGACCTACAATGAGCAGTTCTTC. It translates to CASSYGGTYNEQFF.

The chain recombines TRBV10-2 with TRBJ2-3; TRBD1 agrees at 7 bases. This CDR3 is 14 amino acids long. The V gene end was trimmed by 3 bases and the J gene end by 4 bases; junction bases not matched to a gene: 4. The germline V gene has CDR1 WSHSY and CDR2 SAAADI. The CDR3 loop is CASSEQGYSDTQYF. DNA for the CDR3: TGCGCCAGCAGTGAACAGGGGTATTCAGATACGCAGTATTTT.

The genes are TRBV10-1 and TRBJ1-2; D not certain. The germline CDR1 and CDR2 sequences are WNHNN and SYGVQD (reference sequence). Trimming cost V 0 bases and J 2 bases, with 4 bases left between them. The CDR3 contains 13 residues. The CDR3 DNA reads TGCGCCAGCAGTGAGTCGGGGAACTATGGCTACACCTTC. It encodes CASSESGNYGYTF.

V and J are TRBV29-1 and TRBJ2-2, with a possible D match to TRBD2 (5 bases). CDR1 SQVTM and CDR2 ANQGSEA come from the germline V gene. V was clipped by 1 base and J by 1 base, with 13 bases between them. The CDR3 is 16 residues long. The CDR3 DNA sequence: TGCAGCGTTGAAGGGGTTGGAGGACTGAACACCGGGGAGCTGTTTTTT. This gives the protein CSVEGVGGLNTGELFF.

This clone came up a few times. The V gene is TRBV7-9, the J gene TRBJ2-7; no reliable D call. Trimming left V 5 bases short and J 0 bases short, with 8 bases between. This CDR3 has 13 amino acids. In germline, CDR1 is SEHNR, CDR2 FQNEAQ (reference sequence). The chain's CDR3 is CASSPDPSYEQYF. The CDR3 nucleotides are TGTGCCAGCAGCCCGGACCCCTCCTACGAGCAGTACTTC.

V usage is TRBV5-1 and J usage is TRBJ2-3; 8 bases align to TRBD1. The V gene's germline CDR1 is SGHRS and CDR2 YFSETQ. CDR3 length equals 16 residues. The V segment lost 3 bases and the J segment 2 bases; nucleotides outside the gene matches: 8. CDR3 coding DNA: TGCGCCAGCAGCTGGGGACAGGTCCTTTACACAGATACGCAGTATTTT. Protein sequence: CASSWGQVLYTDTQYF.

Here the CDR3 DNA reads TGTGCCAGCAGCTTTGGGGTTACCGCGAGCACAGATACGCAGTATTTT. This encodes CASSFGVTASTDTQYF. The chain recombines TRBV27 with TRBJ2-3; D is ambiguous. The germline CDR1 and CDR2 sequences are MNHEY and SMNVEV (reference sequence). Trimming cost V 6 bases and J 0 bases, with 16 bases left between them. The CDR3 consists of 16 residues.

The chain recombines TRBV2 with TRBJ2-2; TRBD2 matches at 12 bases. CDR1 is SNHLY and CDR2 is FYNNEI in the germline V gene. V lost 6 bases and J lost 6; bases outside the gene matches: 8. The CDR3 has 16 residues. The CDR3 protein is CASREKTSGSPGELFF. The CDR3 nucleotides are TGTGCCAGCAGGGAGAAGACTAGCGGGAGCCCCGGGGAGCTGTTTTTT.